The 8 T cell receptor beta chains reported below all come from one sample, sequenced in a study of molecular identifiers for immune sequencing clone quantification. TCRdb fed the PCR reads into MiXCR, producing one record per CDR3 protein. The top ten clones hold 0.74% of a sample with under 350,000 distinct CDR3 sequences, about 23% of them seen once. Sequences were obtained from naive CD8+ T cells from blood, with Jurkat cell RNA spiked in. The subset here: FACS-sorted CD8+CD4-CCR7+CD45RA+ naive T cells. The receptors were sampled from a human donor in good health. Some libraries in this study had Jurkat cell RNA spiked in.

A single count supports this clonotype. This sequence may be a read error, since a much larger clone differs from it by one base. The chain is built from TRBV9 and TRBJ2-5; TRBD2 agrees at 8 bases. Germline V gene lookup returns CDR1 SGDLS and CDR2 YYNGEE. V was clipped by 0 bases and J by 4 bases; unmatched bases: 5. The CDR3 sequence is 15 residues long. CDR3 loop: CASSVGSSGSETQYF. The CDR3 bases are TGTGCCAGCAGCGTAGGGTCTAGCGGGTCAGAGACCCAGTACTTC. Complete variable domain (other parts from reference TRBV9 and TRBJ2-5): DSGVTQTPKHLITATGQRVTLRCSPRSGDLSVYWYQQSLDQGLQFLIQYYNGEERAKGNILERFSAQQFPDLHSELNLSSLELGDSALYFCASSVGSSGSETQYFGPGTRLLVL.

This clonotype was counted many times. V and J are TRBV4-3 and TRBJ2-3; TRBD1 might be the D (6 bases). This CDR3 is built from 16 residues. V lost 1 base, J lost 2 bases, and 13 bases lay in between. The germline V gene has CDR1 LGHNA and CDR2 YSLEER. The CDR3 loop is CASSQGQGLDTDTQYF. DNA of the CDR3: TGCGCCAGCAGCCAAGGGCAGGGGCTCGACACAGATACGCAGTATTTT.

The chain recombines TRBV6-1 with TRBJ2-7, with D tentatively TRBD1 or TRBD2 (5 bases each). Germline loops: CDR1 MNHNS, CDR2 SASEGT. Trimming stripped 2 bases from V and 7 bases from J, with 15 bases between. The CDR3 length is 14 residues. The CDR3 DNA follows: TGTGCCAGCAGTGAACGGGGCCTCCCCCCGGAGCAGTACTTC. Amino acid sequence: CASSERGLPPEQYF.

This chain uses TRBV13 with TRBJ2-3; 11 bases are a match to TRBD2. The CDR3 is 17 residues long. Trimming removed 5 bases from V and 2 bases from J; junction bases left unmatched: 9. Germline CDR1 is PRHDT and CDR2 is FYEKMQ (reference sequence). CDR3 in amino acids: CASSPRELAGDTDTQYF. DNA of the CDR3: TGTGCCAGCAGCCCACGGGAACTAGCGGGAGACACAGATACGCAGTATTTT. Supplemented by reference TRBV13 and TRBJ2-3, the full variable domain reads AAGVIQSPRHLIKEKRETATLKCYPIPRHDTVYWYQQGPGQDPQFLISFYEKMQSDKGSIPDRFSAQQFSDYHSELNMSSLELGDSALYFCASSPRELAGDTDTQYFGPGTRLTVL.

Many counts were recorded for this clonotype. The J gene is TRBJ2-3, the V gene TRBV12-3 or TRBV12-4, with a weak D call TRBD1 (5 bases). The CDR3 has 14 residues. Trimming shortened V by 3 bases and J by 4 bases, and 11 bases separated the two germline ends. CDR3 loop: CASSFSGRPDTQYF. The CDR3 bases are TGTGCCAGCAGTTTCTCAGGGCGACCAGATACGCAGTATTTT.

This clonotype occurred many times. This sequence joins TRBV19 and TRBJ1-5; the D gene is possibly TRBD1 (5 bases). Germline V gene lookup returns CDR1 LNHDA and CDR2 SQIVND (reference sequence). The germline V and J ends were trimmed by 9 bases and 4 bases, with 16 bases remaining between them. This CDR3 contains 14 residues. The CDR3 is CASAVPAGNQPQHF. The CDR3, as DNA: TGTGCCAGCGCCGTCCCCGCAGGGAATCAGCCCCAGCATTTT. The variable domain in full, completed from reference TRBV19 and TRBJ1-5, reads DGGITQSPKYLFRKEGQNVTLSCEQNLNHDAMYWYRQDPGQGLRLIYYSQIVNDFQKGDIAEGYSVSREKKESFPLTVTSAQKNPTAFYLCASAVPAGNQPQHFGDGTRLSIL.

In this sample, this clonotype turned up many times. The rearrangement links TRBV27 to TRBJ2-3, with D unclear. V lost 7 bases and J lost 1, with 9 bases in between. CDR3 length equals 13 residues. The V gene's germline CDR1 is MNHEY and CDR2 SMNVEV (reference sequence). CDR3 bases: TGTGCCAGCACTCTGACGGGCACAGATACGCAGTATTTT. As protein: CASTLTGTDTQYF.

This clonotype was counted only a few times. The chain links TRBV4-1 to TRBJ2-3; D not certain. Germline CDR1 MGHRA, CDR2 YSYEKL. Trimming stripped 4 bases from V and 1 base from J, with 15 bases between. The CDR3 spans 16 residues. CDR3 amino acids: CASSPEGRMGTDTQYF. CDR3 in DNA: TGCGCCAGCAGCCCTGAAGGTAGAATGGGCACAGATACGCAGTATTTT.